A selection of T cell receptor beta chains follows, all from one sample in a study of T cells in Graves' hyperthyroidism and ophthalmopathy. TCRdb recomputed calls from the multiplex PCR reads with MiXCR, one row per CDR3 protein. The sample comprises about 380,000 distinct CDR3 sequences, 13% of which are singletons, and around 20% rests with the top ten. Sequences were obtained from blood. The receptor source for this set is a man aged 25 to 40 with Graves' hyperthyroidism that later progressed to Graves' ophthalmopathy. The CDR3 runs from the conserved cysteine through the conserved F or W. A D gene is named only where the DNA matches it firmly. Only part of the rows carry a size: once, few, many, or a class if the clone is expanded.

size	D	V	J	DNA	CDR3
many	.	TRBV2	TRBJ1-3	TGTGCCAGCAGCGACGGACAGATCTCTGGAAACACCATATATTTT	CASSDGQISGNTIYF
many	.	TRBV6-1	TRBJ1-2	TGTGCCAGCAGCATCTGGGGGGGTAGCTATGGCTACACCTTC	CASSIWGGSYGYTF
few	TRBD2	TRBV20-1	TRBJ2-3	TGCAGTGCTAGAGGGGGGACTAGCGGGAGGTCAGATACGCAGTATTTT	CSARGGTSGRSDTQYF
many	TRBD1	TRBV20-1	TRBJ1-1	TGCAGTGCTGGGACAGGGCCCTACCACCCGAAACGATACACTGAAGCTTTCTTT	CSAGTGPYHPKRYTEAFF
many	.	TRBV5-1	TRBJ1-1	TGCGCCAGCAGCTTGGCCCCAGGATTGAACACTGAAGCTTTCTTT	CASSLAPGLNTEAFF
.	.	TRBV19	TRBJ2-7	TGTGCCAGTAGTGCCGCCGGGGCAAATACCTACGAGCAGTACTTC	CASSAAGANTYEQYF
.	.	TRBV3-1	TRBJ1-3	TGTGCCAGCAGCCAAGAGGCAGCCTCTGGAAACACCATATATTTT	CASSQEAASGNTIYF
few	.	TRBV19	TRBJ2-1	TGTGCCAGTAGTACCCGGGTCCAGGGGCCATACAATGAGCAGTTCTTC	CASSTRVQGPYNEQFF
.	TRBD1	TRBV6-1	TRBJ2-7	TGTGCCAGCAGTGAGGGACAGGGAGGGTACGAGCAGTACTTC	CASSEGQGGYEQYF
many	TRBD1	TRBV28	TRBJ1-5	TGTGCCAGCAGTACTGGGACAGGCCGCAATCAGCCCCAGCATTTT	CASSTGTGRNQPQHF
many	TRBD1	TRBV2	TRBJ2-6	TGTGCCAGCACCAGACAGGGGGCGAGGGCCAACGTCCCGACTTTC	CASTRQGARANVPTF
few	.	TRBV7-2	TRBJ2-1	TGTGCCAGCAGCGTTGGACTAACCCCTACTGAGCAGTTCTTC	CASSVGLTPTEQFF
many	TRBD1	TRBV5-1	TRBJ1-2	TGCGCCAGCAGCCACGGGACAGGGTATGGCTACACCTTC	CASSHGTGYGYTF
many	.	TRBV7-9	TRBJ2-2	TGTGCCAGCAGCCAACATAACACCGGGGAGCTGTTTTTT	CASSQHNTGELFF
many	TRBD1	TRBV12-3/TRBV12-4	TRBJ1-2	TGTGCCAGCAGTCCCGAACAGGGGGCGCATGGCTACACCTTC	CASSPEQGAHGYTF
.	.	TRBV6-1	TRBJ1-1	TGTGCCAGCAGTTCAAGGGTGAGAGCTTTCTTT	CASSSRVRAFF
many	.	TRBV27	TRBJ1-1	TGTGCCAGCAGTTTATCTCGCGGGCAGGGGAACACTGAAGCTTTCTTT	CASSLSRGQGNTEAFF
.	TRBD1	TRBV6-2/TRBV6-3	TRBJ1-2	TGTGCCAGCAGACTATACAGGGGGCTCGACTATGGCTACACCTTC	CASRLYRGLDYGYTF
.	TRBD2	TRBV4-1	TRBJ2-5	TGCGCCAGCAGCCCCCTTAGCGGGGGGCCACTCCAAGAGACCCAGTACTTC	CASSPLSGGPLQETQYF
few	.	TRBV12-3/TRBV12-4	TRBJ2-2	TGTGCCAGCACCAATTTTGGTCAGGTTGACCCCGGGGGCTGGCTGTTTTTT	CASTNFGQVDPGGWLFF
few	.	TRBV7-7	TRBJ2-1	TGTGCTAGCAGCAAGTATGGGACGCTTAGCTCCTACAATGAGCAGTTCTTC	CASSKYGTLSSYNEQFF
many	.	TRBV18	TRBJ2-7	TGTGCCAGCTCACCGTCTGAGGCCTACGAGCAGTACTTC	CASSPSEAYEQYF
many	TRBD2	TRBV2	TRBJ2-1	TGTGCCAGCAAGGCTAGCGGGAGGAGCTCCTACAATGAGCAGTTCTTC	CASKASGRSSYNEQFF
.	.	TRBV12-3/TRBV12-4	TRBJ2-7	TGTGCCAGCAGTAACCCGGGACGGTTGATAGGCTACGAGCAGTACTTC	CASSNPGRLIGYEQYF
many	.	TRBV11-2	TRBJ2-5	TGTGCCAGCAGCTTAGAAGGGGGGGTTTTATTTGAGACCCAGTACTTC	CASSLEGGVLFETQYF
.	TRBD1	TRBV7-3	TRBJ1-6	TGTGCCAGCAGCTCCCCAGGGGGGGCGGATAATTCACCCCTCCACTTT	CASSSPGGADNSPLHF
many	.	TRBV18	TRBJ1-1	TGTGCCAGCTCACCCTCGTCCCAGATGAACACTGAAGCTTTCTTT	CASSPSSQMNTEAFF
many	.	TRBV20-1	TRBJ2-4	TGCAGTGCCGAGCGAGGGGGGACTCTTGGAAACATTCAGTACTTC	CSAERGGTLGNIQYF
few	.	TRBV10-1	TRBJ2-5	TGCGCCAGCAGTGACGGTAGCGCTGGTAAGGGAGGACAGTACTTC	CASSDGSAGKGGQYF
many	TRBD2	TRBV18	TRBJ2-7	TGTGCCAGCTCAATATGGCGGGGGTTCTACGAGCAGTACTTC	CASSIWRGFYEQYF
.	TRBD1	TRBV29-1	TRBJ1-1	TGCAGCGTTGCAAACAGGGGGACGAACACTGAAGCTTTCTTT	CSVANRGTNTEAFF